What follows are 2 T cell receptor beta chains derived from one specimen sequenced in a study of CD8 T cells in Susac syndrome. RNA, at roughly 0.45 to 1 ug, was reverse transcribed with random hexamers. TCRdb ran MiXCR on the immunoSEQ multiplex PCR reads and lists one entry per CDR3 protein. The table has roughly 300,000 distinct CDR3 sequences, about 88% seen once. The sequencing sample was made of CD8+ T cells from PBMCs. These receptors all stem from a human donor with multiple sclerosis.

The CDR3 nucleotides are TGTGCCACCCCGAACGGACTGGATGGCTACACCTTC. It is translated as CATPNGLDGYTF. The genes are TRBV10-3 and TRBJ1-2; no definite D call. This CDR3 spans 12 amino acids. The V gene lost 10 bases and the J gene lost 6 bases, with 15 bases spanning the gap. The V gene's germline CDR1 is ENHRY and CDR2 SYGVKD.

The chain employs TRBV21-1 and TRBJ1-5; no check of the table's D call, TRBD1, against the DNA was made. TRBV21-1 is assigned pseudogene status. The CDR3 runs 15 residues. The CDR3 DNA reads TGTGCCAGCAGCAAACGGCCGGGTAGCAATCAGCCCCAGCATTTT. Translating it yields CASSKRPGSNQPQHF.